These 31 T cell receptor beta chains share one sample of origin, sequenced in a study of CD8 T cells in ankylosing spondylitis. Via MiXCR, TCRdb re-called the 5' RACE reads, giving one row per CDR3 protein. The sample shows 200,000 to 250,000 distinct CDR3 sequences, about 7% of them seen only once. Study-level points and caveats: Within ankylosing spondylitis blood, a TCR beta motif made up of fewer than ten highly homologous variants appeared to be characteristic.

These TCRs are of unknown antigen specificity. Sequenced sample: blood, either unsorted or a sorted T cell fraction (not recorded which). These receptors were taken from a male donor with ankylosing spondylitis.

This clonotype was counted at least ten times. V and J are TRBV27 and TRBJ2-5; 9 nucleotides match TRBD1. The germline V gene encodes CDR1 MNHEY and CDR2 SMNVEV (reference sequence). The CDR3 has 14 amino acids. With V trimmed by 6 bases and J by 5 bases, 7 bases remained unmatched. The CDR3 sequence is CASRTGGALETQYF. CDR3 DNA sequence: TGTGCCAGCAGAACAGGGGGCGCGTTGGAGACCCAGTACTTC.

This clonotype has at least ten counts. CDR3 in DNA: TGTGCCAGCAGCCAAGATCGTAGGTCGCCTAGGGGGGCTTTCTTT. Protein sequence: CASSQDRRSPRGAFF. V usage is TRBV3-1 and J usage is TRBJ1-1; a weak D match, TRBD1 (6 bases). Germline lookup yields CDR1 LGHDT and CDR2 YNNKEL (reference sequence). V gave up 0 bases and J gave up 11 bases, with 19 bases separating them. This CDR3 is 15 amino acids long.

In its sample, this clonotype was seen a few times. The chain is built from TRBV18 and TRBJ2-2; D is ambiguous. The CDR3 consists of 14 residues. Trimming left V 6 bases short and J 3 bases short, with 11 bases between. Germline V gene lookup returns CDR1 KGHSH and CDR2 LQKENI. The CDR3 DNA sequence: TGTGCCAGCTCGCCCCTACGGGACACCGGGGAGCTGTTTTTT. Protein sequence: CASSPLRDTGELFF.

V gene TRBV4-1 combines with J gene TRBJ1-1; D possibly corresponds to TRBD1 (5 bases). Germline V lookup: CDR1 MGHRA, CDR2 YSYEKL. The V end lost 3 bases, the J end lost 4 bases, and 12 bases lay between the germline ends. The CDR3 spans 14 residues. The CDR3 bases are TGCGCCAGCAGCCACCGAGACAGCTCCACTGAAGCTTTCTTT. It codes for CASSHRDSSTEAFF.

Worth noting for this clonotype: The junction departs from germline at one end; a sequencing error may be responsible. The chain couples TRBV7-9 to TRBJ2-7; 9 nucleotides match TRBD1. CDR1 is SEHNR and CDR2 is FQNEAQ in the germline V gene (reference sequence). This CDR3 region has 12 residues. The CDR3: CASNLQGAEQYF. The CDR3 DNA follows: TGTGCCAGCAACTTACAGGGGGCCGAGCAGTACTTC. Complete variable domain (other parts from reference TRBV7-9 and TRBJ2-7): DTGVSQNPRHKITKRGQNVTFRCDPISEHNRLYWYRQTLGQGPEFLTYFQNEAQLEKSRLLSDRFSAERPKGSFSTLEIQRTEQGDSAMYLCASNLQGAEQYFGPGTRLTVT.

This clonotype was counted many times. The J gene is TRBJ2-7, the V gene TRBV13, with TRBD1 identical over 9 bases. Germline-derived CDR1 and CDR2 are PRHDT and FYEKMQ (reference sequence). J gave up 5 bases and V 4 bases, and 6 bases lay outside the gene matches. This CDR3 has 14 amino acids. For the CDR3, the DNA is TGTGCCAGCAGCTCCAACAGGGGGCTGAACGAGCAGTACTTC. Its protein is CASSSNRGLNEQYF. The whole variable domain, filled in from reference TRBV13 and TRBJ2-7, reads AAGVIQSPRHLIKEKRETATLKCYPIPRHDTVYWYQQGPGQDPQFLISFYEKMQSDKGSIPDRFSAQQFSDYHSELNMSSLELGDSALYFCASSSNRGLNEQYFGPGTRLTVT.

This clonotype was counted a few times. The V call is TRBV5-6, the J call TRBJ2-1; D is ambiguous. Germline lookup yields CDR1 SGHDT and CDR2 YYEEEE. Trimming shortened V by 4 bases and J by 5 bases, and 13 bases separated the two germline ends. This CDR3 region has 14 residues. CDR3 protein: CASSLGRSHNEQFF. In DNA, the CDR3 is TGTGCCAGCAGCCTCGGGCGGTCCCACAATGAGCAGTTCTTC.

A single count supports this clonotype. Just one base apart from a much larger clone, this may be a read error. The genes are TRBV7-9 and TRBJ2-1, with 8 nucleotides matching TRBD1. V shed 5 bases and J 6 bases; nucleotides not matched to a gene: 12. Per germline, CDR1 SEHNR and CDR2 FQNEAQ (reference sequence). This CDR3 region has 16 residues. Here the CDR3 reads CASSPLPRDRINEQFF. CDR3 in DNA: TGTGCCAGCAGCCCCCTCCCCCGGGACAGGATCAATGAGCAGTTCTTC.

This clonotype was counted ten times or more. The chain joins TRBV4-1 to TRBJ2-1, with TRBD1 matching 8 bases. Germline CDR1 and CDR2: MGHRA and YSYEKL. This CDR3 is built from 21 residues. With V trimmed by 1 base and J by 1 base, 18 bases remained unmatched. CDR3 bases: TGCGCCAGCAGCCAAGGATACCGGGACAGGCTTTCCCAGGGGTCCTACAATGAGCAGTTCTTC. Encoded protein: CASSQGYRDRLSQGSYNEQFF.

This clonotype was found many times. This chain uses TRBV20-1 with TRBJ2-4, with TRBD2 matching over 8 bases. The junction had 5 bases not matched to a gene; V was cut back by 0 bases and J by 7 bases. This CDR3 has 14 amino acids. CDR1 DFQATT and CDR2 SNEGSKA come from the germline V gene (reference sequence). The CDR3 DNA reads as TGCAGTGCTAGAGAGGTACTAGCGGAGAACATTCAGTACTTC. Its translation: CSAREVLAENIQYF.

This clonotype has a count of ten or more. The V call is TRBV7-2, the J call TRBJ1-2, with D uncertain. V was trimmed by 1 base and J by 0 bases, leaving 9 bases between them. The germline V gene encodes CDR1 SGHTA and CDR2 FQGNSA. The length of the CDR3 is 15 residues. CDR3 sequence (DNA): TGTGCCAGCAGCTTAGAGAACAGTCCTAACTATGGCTACACCTTC. The encoded protein is CASSLENSPNYGYTF.

There are many counts of this clonotype. The chain is built from TRBV3-1 and TRBJ1-4; a weak D match, TRBD1 (6 bases). The CDR3 runs to 15 residues. With 6 bases removed from V and 7 bases from J, the gap between germline ends came to 18 bases. Germline V CDR1 and CDR2: LGHDT, YNNKEL (reference sequence). CDR3 bases: TGTGCCAGCAGGCCCACGGGGGGCAGGTCTGAAAAACTGTTTTTT. Its protein is CASRPTGGRSEKLFF. The full variable domain, rest sourced from reference TRBV3-1 and TRBJ1-4, is DTAVSQTPKYLVTQMGNDKSIKCEQNLGHDTMYWYKQDSKKFLKIMFSYNNKELIINETVPNRFSPKSPDKAHLNLHINSLELGDSAVYFCASRPTGGRSEKLFFGSGTQLSVL.

This clonotype was detected a few times. The V and J genes are TRBV9 and TRBJ1-5, with D hard to call. This CDR3 is 15 amino acids long. Trimming took 0 bases from V and 1 from J, leaving 8 bases between them. CDR1 is SGDLS and CDR2 is YYNGEE in the germline V gene. DNA of the CDR3: TGTGCCAGCAGCGTAGAGGGCAAGAGCAATCAGCCCCAGCATTTT. The encoded protein is CASSVEGKSNQPQHF.

This clonotype was found many times. The chain carries TRBV7-9 and TRBJ1-4; D possibly corresponds to TRBD1 (5 bases). Germline V gives CDR1 SEHNR, CDR2 FQNEAQ (reference sequence). Trimming shortened V by 4 bases and J by 4 bases, and 13 bases separated the two germline ends. The length of the CDR3 is 15 residues. The CDR3 DNA sequence: TGTGCCAGCAGCTCCCGGGACGGCTATAATGAAAAACTGTTTTTT. It yields the protein CASSSRDGYNEKLFF.

This chain's CDR3 is CSVEVGRAGSYGYTF. CDR3 DNA: TGCAGCGTTGAAGTCGGCAGGGCGGGCAGCTATGGCTACACCTTC. The chain has TRBV29-1 and TRBJ1-2; possibly TRBD1 for D (5 bases). Trimming removed 1 base at V and 4 bases at J, with 16 bases between. The CDR3 contains 15 residues. Germline V gene sequence: CDR1 SQVTM, CDR2 ANQGSEA.

At least ten counts were recorded for this clonotype. The chain employs TRBV3-1 and TRBJ2-7; D not certain. The CDR3 loop spans 13 amino acids. Trimming pared 1 base from V and 4 bases from J, leaving 8 bases between. Germline V gene data show CDR1 as LGHDT and CDR2 as YNNKEL (reference sequence). The CDR3 sequence is CASSQVANYEQYF. For the CDR3, the DNA is TGTGCCAGCAGCCAAGTGGCAAATTACGAGCAGTACTTC.

V usage is TRBV29-1 and J usage is TRBJ2-3, with TRBD2 identical over 8 bases. V was clipped by 2 bases and J by 2 bases; unmatched bases: 6. Germline V lookup: CDR1 SQVTM, CDR2 ANQGSEA. This CDR3 region has 15 residues. The CDR3 bases are TGCAGCGTTGAACCTAGCGGGTGGTACACAGATACGCAGTATTTT. Residues: CSVEPSGWYTDTQYF.

This clonotype has a handful of counts. This rearrangement joins TRBV4-2 to TRBJ2-7, with TRBD2 as a possible D gene (5 bases). The CDR3 spans 16 residues. CDR1 and CDR2 from the germline V gene are LGHNA and YNFKEQ. The V and J ends lost 3 bases and 1 base respectively, with 16 bases between them. The CDR3 loop is CASSQASDGESYEQYF. CDR3 sequence (DNA): TGTGCCAGCAGCCAGGCATCGGACGGGGAATCCTACGAGCAGTACTTC.

V gene TRBV10-1 combines with J gene TRBJ1-1; D not resolved. This CDR3 region has 12 residues. V was trimmed by 2 bases and J by 4 bases, leaving 5 bases between them. Germline assignment: CDR1 WNHNN and CDR2 SYGVQD (reference sequence). In nucleotides, the CDR3 is TGCGCCAGCAGTGAGGGAGCCACTGAAGCTTTCTTT. Amino acids: CASSEGATEAFF.

This clonotype has a count of ten or more. The chain has TRBV7-8 and TRBJ1-5, with D possibly being TRBD1 (6 bases). CDR3 length: 15 amino acids. The ends were cut back, 5 bases at V and 4 bases at J, with 15 bases in the middle. Germline V CDR1 and CDR2: SGHVS, FQNEAQ. The CDR3: CASSTGTIQNQPQHF. The CDR3 nucleotides read TGTGCCAGCAGCACCGGGACAATCCAGAATCAGCCCCAGCATTTT.

This clonotype was counted only a few times. The chain uses TRBV29-1 and TRBJ2-1, with D perhaps assigned TRBD1 or TRBD2 (5 bases each). CDR1 is SQVTM, CDR2 ANQGSEA, per germline. With 4 bases removed from V and 6 bases from J, the gap between germline ends came to 10 bases. This CDR3 comprises 12 residues. This CDR3 is CSVVPGPNEQFF. CDR3 bases: TGCAGCGTTGTACCGGGGCCCAATGAGCAGTTCTTC.

The table lists this clonotype with many counts. The rearrangement joins TRBV9 to TRBJ1-1; weak D call: TRBD1 (5 bases). Germline V gives CDR1 SGDLS, CDR2 YYNGEE. Trimming left V 6 bases short and J 1 base short, with 13 bases between. The CDR3 is 14 amino acids. Here the CDR3 reads CASTPRDRNTEAFF. Written as DNA, the CDR3 is TGTGCCAGCACCCCCAGGGACCGGAACACTGAAGCTTTCTTT.

CDR3 coding DNA: TGTGCCAGCAGCCGTCAACAGGGCTACTACAATGAGCAGTTCTTC. Protein product: CASSRQQGYYNEQFF. The chain carries TRBV7-9 and TRBJ2-1; the D gene is possibly TRBD1 (6 bases). Trimming took off 5 bases at V and 3 bases at J, with 14 bases between the two ends. Looked up from germline, CDR1 is SEHNR and CDR2 is FQNEAQ (reference sequence). This CDR3 is built from 15 residues.

This clonotype was found many times. This may stem from a read error, because a much larger clone lies one nucleotide away. The chain's CDR3 is CASSLNPLAPGPNVLTF. The CDR3, as DNA: TGTGCCAGCAGCTTAAACCCCCTAGCTCCCGGGCCCAACGTCCTGACTTTC. This chain uses TRBV7-3 with TRBJ2-6, with D tentatively TRBD2 (5 bases). CDR1 and CDR2 from the germline V gene are SGHTA and FQGTGA. There are 17 residues in the CDR3. Trimming shortened V by 1 base and J by 8 bases, and 18 bases separated the two germline ends. Together with reference TRBV7-3 and TRBJ2-6, the CDR3 gives the full variable domain: GAGVSQTPSNKVTEKGKYVELRCDPISGHTALYWYRQSLGQGPEFLIYFQGTGAADDSGLPNDRFFAVRPEGSVSTLKIQRTERGDSAVYLCASSLNPLAPGPNVLTFGAGSRLTVL.

This clonotype was seen repeatedly, ten times or more. V gene TRBV4-1 combines with J gene TRBJ1-1, with 7 nucleotides matching TRBD1. Trimming removed 3 bases from V and 7 bases from J; junction bases left unmatched: 5. The V gene's germline CDR1 is MGHRA and CDR2 YSYEKL. There are 13 residues in the CDR3. The CDR3 reads CASSHNDRVEAFF. CDR3 DNA: TGCGCCAGCAGCCATAACGACAGGGTTGAAGCTTTCTTT.

This clonotype came up many times. This chain joins TRBV9 and TRBJ2-7; a possible D gene is TRBD2 (7 bases). The germline V gene encodes CDR1 SGDLS and CDR2 YYNGEE. V was cut by 0 bases and J by 2 bases, with 12 bases left in between. CDR3 length: 15 residues. The CDR3 coding sequence is TGTGCCAGCAGCGTAGGGGGGGGCGGAACCTACGAGCAGTACTTC. It codes for CASSVGGGGTYEQYF.

This clonotype was seen more than once but under ten times. The V and J genes are TRBV6-1 and TRBJ2-7, with 7 bases that match TRBD2. The germline CDR1 and CDR2 sequences are MNHNS and SASEGT. The CDR3 spans 15 residues. The V gene end was trimmed by 0 bases and the J gene end by 2 bases; junction bases not matched to a gene: 4. The CDR3 nucleotides are TGTGCCAGCAGTGAAGCCCCAGGACTAGCCTACGAGCAGTACTTC. Translating it yields CASSEAPGLAYEQYF.

A note on this clonotype: This may arise from a read error, as a much more abundant clone is one base away. This rearrangement joins TRBV7-9 to TRBJ2-1; D gene uncertain. Germline CDR1 and CDR2: SEHNR and FQNEAQ (reference sequence). V was clipped by 2 bases and J by 12 bases, with 14 bases between them. The CDR3 contains 13 residues. DNA of the CDR3: TGTGCCAGCAGCTTAACCCTTCAGGATGTGCAGTTCTTC. Amino acids: CASSLTLQDVQFF.

DNA of the CDR3: TGCAGCGTTGGGGGACTAGTTGGTATAGGTAATGAGCAGTTCTTC. Its translation: CSVGGLVGIGNEQFF. The chain links TRBV29-1 to TRBJ2-1; TRBD2 aligns across 8 bases. Germline CDR1 is SQVTM and CDR2 is ANQGSEA. V lost 4 bases to trimming and J lost 7 bases; unmatched junction nucleotides: 12. The length of the CDR3 is 15 residues.

This clonotype occurred many times. J is TRBJ2-4 and V is TRBV9; TRBD2 might be the D (6 bases). Germline assignment: CDR1 SGDLS and CDR2 YYNGEE. The CDR3 is 16 amino acids. The ends were cut back, 0 bases at V and 0 bases at J, with 10 bases in the middle. CDR3 in amino acids: CASSVGGVVAKNIQYF. The CDR3 DNA reads TGTGCCAGCAGCGTAGGGGGGGTTGTAGCCAAAAACATTCAGTACTTC.

This clonotype was counted ten times or more. The chain carries TRBV5-5 and TRBJ2-5, with 14 bases aligning to TRBD2. The CDR3 is made up of 17 amino acids. J gave up 0 bases and V 4 bases, and 5 bases lay outside the gene matches. Germline CDR1 and CDR2: SGHKS and YYEKEE (reference sequence). CDR3 in DNA: TGTGCCAGCAGCAGGGGACTAGCGGGGGCCTACCAAGAGACCCAGTACTTC. This encodes CASSRGLAGAYQETQYF.